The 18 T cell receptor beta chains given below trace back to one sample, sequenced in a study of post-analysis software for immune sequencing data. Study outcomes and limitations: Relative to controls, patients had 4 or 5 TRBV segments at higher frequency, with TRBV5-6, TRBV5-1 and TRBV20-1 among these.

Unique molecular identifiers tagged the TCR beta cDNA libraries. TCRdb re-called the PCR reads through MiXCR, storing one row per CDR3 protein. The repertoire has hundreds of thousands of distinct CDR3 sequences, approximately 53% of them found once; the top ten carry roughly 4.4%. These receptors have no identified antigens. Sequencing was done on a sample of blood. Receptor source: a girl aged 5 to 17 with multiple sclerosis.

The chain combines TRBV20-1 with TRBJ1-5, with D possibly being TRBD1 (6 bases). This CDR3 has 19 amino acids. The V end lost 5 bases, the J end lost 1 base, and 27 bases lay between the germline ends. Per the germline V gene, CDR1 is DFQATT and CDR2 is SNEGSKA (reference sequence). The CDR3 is CSASLEGTGRYRSNQPQHF. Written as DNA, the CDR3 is TGCAGTGCTTCGCTCGAGGGAACAGGGAGATATAGGAGCAATCAGCCCCAGCATTTT.

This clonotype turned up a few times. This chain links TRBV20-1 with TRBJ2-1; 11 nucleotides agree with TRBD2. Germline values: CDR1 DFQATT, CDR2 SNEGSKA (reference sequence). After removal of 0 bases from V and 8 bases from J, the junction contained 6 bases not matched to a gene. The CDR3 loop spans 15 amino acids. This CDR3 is CSARDSTSGSHEQFF. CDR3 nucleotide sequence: TGCAGTGCTAGAGATTCAACTAGCGGGAGTCATGAGCAGTTCTTC.

The CDR3 sequence: CASSREGALGGGYTF. As DNA, the CDR3 is TGCGCCAGCAGCCGCGAGGGTGCCCTCGGTGGTGGCTACACCTTC. V is TRBV5-1 and J is TRBJ1-2; D is undetermined. Between the trimmed V and J ends, which lost 4 bases and 7 bases, there was a span of 20 bases. CDR1 and CDR2 (germline): SGHRS, YFSETQ. The CDR3 has 15 amino acids.

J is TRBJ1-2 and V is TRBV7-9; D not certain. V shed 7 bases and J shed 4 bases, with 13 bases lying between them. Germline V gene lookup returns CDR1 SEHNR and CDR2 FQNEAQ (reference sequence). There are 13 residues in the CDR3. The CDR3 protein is CASKRAGFYGYTF. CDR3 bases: TGTGCCAGCAAACGGGCGGGGTTCTATGGCTACACCTTC.

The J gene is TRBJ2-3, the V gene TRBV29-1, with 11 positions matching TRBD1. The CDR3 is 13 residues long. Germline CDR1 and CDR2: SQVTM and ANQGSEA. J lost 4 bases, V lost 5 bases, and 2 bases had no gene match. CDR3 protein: CSVRTGGADTQYF. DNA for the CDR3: TGCAGCGTTAGGACAGGGGGCGCAGATACGCAGTATTTT.

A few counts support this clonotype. The CDR3 DNA reads as TGCAGCGTTGCCCCCGGTACGGTTGGGGCCAACGTCCTGACTTTC. Translation gives CSVAPGTVGANVLTF. The V and J genes are TRBV29-1 and TRBJ2-6; no firm D call. This CDR3 is 15 amino acids long. Germline CDR1 is SQVTM and CDR2 is ANQGSEA. With 4 bases removed from V and 3 bases from J, the gap between germline ends came to 13 bases.

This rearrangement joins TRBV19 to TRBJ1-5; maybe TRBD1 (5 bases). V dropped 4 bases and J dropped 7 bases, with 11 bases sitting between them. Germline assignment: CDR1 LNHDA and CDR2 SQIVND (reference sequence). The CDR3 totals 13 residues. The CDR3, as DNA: TGTGCCAGTAGTACAGGGATCCAACAGCCCCAGCATTTT. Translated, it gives CASSTGIQQPQHF.

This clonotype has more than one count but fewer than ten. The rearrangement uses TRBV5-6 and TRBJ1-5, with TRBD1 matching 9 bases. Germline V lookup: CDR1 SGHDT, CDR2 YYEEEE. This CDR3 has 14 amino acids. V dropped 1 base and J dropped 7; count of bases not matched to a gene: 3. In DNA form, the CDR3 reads TGTGCCAGCAGCTTGCTGGGACAGGGACAGCCCCAGCATTTT. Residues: CASSLLGQGQPQHF.

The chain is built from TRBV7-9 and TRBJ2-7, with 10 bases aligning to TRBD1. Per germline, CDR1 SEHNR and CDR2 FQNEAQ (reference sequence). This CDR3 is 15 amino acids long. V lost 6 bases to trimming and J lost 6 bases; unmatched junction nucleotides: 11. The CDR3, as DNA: TGTGCCAGCAGTTTACCCCGACAGGGGGCTGGCGAGCAGTACTTC. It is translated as CASSLPRQGAGEQYF.

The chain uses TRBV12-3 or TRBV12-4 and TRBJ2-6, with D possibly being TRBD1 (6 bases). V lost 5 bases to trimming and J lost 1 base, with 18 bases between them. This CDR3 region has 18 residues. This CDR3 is CASSLISTGLSGANVLTF. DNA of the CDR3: TGTGCCAGCAGTCTAATATCAACAGGGCTGTCTGGGGCCAACGTCCTGACTTTC.

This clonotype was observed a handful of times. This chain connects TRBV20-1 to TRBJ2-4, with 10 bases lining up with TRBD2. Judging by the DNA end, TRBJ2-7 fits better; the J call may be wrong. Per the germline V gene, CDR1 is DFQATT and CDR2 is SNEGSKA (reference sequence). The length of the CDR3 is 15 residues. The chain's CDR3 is CSASPGLARLYEQYF. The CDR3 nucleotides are TGCAGTGCTAGCCCGGGACTAGCGAGGCTCTACGAGCAGTACTTC.

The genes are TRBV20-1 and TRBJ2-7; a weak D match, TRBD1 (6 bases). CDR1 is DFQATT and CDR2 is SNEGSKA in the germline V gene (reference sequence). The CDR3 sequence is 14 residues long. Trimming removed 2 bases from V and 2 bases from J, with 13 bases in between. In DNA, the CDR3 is TGCAGTGCTAGACAGGACAGCATACCCTACGAGCAGTACTTC. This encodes CSARQDSIPYEQYF.

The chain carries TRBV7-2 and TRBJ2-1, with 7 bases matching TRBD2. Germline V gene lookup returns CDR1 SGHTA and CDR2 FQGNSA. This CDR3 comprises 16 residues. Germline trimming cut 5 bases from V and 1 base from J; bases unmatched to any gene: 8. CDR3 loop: CASSTLARGSYNEQFF. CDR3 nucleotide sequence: TGTGCCAGCAGCACACTAGCGAGAGGATCCTACAATGAGCAGTTCTTC. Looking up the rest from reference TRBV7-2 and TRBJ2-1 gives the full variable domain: GAGVSQSPSNKVTEKGKDVELRCDPISGHTALYWYRQSLGQGLEFLIYFQGNSAPDKSGLPSDRFSAERTGGSVSTLTIQRTQQEDSAVYLCASSTLARGSYNEQFFGPGTRLTVL.

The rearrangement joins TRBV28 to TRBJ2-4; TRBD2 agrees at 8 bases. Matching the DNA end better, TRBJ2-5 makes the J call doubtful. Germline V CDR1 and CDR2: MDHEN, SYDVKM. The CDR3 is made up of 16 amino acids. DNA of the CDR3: TGTGCCAGCAGTTTCTGGCTAGCGGGCCGGCGGGAGACCCAGTACTTC. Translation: CASSFWLAGRRETQYF.

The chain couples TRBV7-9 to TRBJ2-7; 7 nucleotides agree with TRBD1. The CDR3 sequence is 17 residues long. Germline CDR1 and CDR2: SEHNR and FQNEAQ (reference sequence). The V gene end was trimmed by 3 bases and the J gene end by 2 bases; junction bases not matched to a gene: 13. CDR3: CASSFSPLDRDPYEQYF. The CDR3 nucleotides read TGTGCCAGCAGCTTTAGCCCCCTCGACAGGGACCCCTACGAGCAGTACTTC.

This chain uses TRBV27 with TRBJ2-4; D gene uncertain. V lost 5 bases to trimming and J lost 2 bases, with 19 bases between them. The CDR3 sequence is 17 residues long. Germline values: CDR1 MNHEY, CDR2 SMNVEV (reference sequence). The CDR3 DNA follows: TGTGCCAGCAGTGCCCGACTGTTGGACCTGACCAAAAACATTCAGTACTTC. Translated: CASSARLLDLTKNIQYF.

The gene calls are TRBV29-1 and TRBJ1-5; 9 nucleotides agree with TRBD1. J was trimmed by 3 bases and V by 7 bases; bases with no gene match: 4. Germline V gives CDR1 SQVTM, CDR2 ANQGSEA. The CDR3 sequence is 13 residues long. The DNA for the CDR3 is TGCAGCGCTGGGGACAGGGACAATCAGCCCCAGCATTTT. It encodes CSAGDRDNQPQHF.

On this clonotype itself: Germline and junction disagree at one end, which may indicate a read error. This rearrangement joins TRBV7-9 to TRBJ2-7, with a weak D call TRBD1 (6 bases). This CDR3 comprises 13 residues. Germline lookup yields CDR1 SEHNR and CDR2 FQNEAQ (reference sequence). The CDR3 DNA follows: TGTGCCGGCAGGAGACAGGAGATCTACGAGCAGTACTTC. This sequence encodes CAGRRQEIYEQYF.